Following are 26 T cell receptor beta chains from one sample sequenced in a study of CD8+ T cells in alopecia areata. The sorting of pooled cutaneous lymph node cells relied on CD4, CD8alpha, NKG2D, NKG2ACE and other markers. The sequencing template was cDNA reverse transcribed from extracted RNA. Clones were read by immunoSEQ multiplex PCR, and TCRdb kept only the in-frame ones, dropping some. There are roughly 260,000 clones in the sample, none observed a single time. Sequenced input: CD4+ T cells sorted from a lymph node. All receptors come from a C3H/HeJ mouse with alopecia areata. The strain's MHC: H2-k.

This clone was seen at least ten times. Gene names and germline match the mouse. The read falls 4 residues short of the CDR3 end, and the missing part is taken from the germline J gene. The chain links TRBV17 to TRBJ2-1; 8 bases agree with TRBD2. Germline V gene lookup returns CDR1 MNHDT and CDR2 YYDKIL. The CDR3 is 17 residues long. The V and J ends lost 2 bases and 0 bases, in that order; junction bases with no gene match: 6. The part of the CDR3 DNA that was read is TGTGCTAGCAGTAGATGGAGTGGGGGGGTTAACTATGCT. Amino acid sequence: CASSRWSGGVNYA. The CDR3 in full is CASSRWSGGVNYAEQFF.

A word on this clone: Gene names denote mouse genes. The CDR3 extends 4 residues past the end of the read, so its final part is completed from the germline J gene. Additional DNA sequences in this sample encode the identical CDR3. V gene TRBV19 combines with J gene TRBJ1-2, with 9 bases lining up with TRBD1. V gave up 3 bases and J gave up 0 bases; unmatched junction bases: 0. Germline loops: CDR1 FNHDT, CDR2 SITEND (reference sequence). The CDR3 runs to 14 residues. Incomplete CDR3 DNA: TGTGCCAGCAGTAGGGACAGGGCAAACTCC. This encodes CASSRDRANS. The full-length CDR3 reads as CASSRDRANSDYTF.

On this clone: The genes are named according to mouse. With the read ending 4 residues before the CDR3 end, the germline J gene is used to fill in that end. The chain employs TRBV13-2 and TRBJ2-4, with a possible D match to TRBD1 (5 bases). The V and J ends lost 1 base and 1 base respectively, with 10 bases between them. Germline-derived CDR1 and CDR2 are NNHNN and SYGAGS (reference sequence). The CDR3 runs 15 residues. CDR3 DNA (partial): TGTGCCAGCGGTGATCAGGGCGGCGGTCAAAAC. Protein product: CASGDQGGGQN. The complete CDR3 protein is CASGDQGGGQNTLYF.

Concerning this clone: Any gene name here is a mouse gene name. CDR3 DNA, as far as it was read: TGTGCCAGCAGTCCGACAACAAACACCGGG. It encodes CASSPTTNTG. The complete CDR3 reads CASSPTTNTGQLYF. The rearrangement uses TRBV19 and TRBJ2-2, with D uncertain. The CDR3 end falls 4 residues outside the read, so it is completed with the germline J gene. V was shortened by 4 bases and J by 0 bases, with 7 bases between the two germline ends. The length of the CDR3 is 14 residues. Germline V CDR1 and CDR2: FNHDT, SITEND (reference sequence). The full variable domain, in which reference TRBV19 and TRBJ2-2 provide the parts outside the CDR3, is GGIITQTPKFLIGQEGQKLTLKCQQNFNHDTMYWYRQDSGKGLRLIYYSITENDLQKGDLSEGYDASREKKSSFSLTVTSAQKNEMAVFLCASSPTTNTGQLYFGEGSKLTVL.

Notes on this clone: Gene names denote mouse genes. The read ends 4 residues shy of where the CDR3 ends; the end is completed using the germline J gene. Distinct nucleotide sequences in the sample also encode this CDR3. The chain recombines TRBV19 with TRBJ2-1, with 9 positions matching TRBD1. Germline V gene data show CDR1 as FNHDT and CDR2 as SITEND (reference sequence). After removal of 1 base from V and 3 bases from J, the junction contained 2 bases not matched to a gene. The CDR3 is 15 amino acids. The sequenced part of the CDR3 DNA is TGTGCCAGCAGTATACGACAGGGGGGCTATGCT. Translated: CASSIRQGGYA. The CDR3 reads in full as CASSIRQGGYAEQFF.

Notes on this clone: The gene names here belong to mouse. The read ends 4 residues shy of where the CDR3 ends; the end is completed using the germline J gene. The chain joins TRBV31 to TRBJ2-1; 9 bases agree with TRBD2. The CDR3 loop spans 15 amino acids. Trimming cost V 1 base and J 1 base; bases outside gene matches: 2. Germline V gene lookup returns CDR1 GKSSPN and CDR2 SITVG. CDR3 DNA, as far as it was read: TGTGCCTGGAGTCGCTGGGGGGGAAACTATGCT. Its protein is CAWSRWGGNYA. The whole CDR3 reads CAWSRWGGNYAEQFF.

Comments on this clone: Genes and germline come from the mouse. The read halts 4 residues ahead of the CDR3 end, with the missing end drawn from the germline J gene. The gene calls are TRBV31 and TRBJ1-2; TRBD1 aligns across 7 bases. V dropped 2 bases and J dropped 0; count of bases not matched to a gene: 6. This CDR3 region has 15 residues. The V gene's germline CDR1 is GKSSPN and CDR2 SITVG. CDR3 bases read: TGTGCCTGGAGTTCCCCCGGGACAGCAAACTCC. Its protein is CAWSSPGTANS. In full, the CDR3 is CAWSSPGTANSDYTF.

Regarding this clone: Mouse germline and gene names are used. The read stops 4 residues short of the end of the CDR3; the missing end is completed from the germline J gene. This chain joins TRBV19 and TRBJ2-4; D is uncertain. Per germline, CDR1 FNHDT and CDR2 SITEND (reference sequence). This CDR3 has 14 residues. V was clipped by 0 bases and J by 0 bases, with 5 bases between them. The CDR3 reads CASSIDSSQNTLYF. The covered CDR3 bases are TGTGCCAGCAGTATAGACAGTAGTCAAAAC.

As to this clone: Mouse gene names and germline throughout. The CDR3 region is CASSQSLGNYAEQFF. Partial CDR3 DNA: TGTGCCAGCAGCCAATCACTGGGGAACTATGCT. This rearrangement joins TRBV5 to TRBJ2-1; 7 nucleotides align to TRBD2. The read halts 4 residues ahead of the CDR3 end, with the missing end drawn from the germline J gene. V dropped 2 bases and J dropped 1; count of bases not matched to a gene: 2. The CDR3 is 15 amino acids. Germline V gene lookup returns CDR1 LGHNA and CDR2 YNLKQL (reference sequence).

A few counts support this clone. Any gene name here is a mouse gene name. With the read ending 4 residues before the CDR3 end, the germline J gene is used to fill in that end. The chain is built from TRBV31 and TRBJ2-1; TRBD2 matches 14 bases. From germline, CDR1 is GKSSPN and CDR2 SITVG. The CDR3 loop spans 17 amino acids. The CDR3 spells CAWSLWDWGGAGAEQFF. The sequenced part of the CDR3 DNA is TGTGCCTGGAGTCTATGGGACTGGGGGGGCGCTGGGGCT.

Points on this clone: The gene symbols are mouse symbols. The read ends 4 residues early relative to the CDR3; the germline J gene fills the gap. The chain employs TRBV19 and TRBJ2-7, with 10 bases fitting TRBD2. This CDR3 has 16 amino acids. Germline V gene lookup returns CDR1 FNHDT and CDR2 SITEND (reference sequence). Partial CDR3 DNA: TGTGCCAGCAGTTTTGTCCCCGGACTGGGGGATTAT. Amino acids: CASSFVPGLGDY. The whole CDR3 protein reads CASSFVPGLGDYEQYF.

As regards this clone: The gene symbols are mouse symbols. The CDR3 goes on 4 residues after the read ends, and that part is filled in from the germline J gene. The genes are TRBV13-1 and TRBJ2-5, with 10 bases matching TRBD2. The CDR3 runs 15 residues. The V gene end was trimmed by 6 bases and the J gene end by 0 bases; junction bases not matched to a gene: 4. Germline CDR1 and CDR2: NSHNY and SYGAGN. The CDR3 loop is CASTPGGANQDTQYF. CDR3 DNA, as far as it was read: TGTGCCAGCACCCCTGGGGGGGCTAACCAAGAC.

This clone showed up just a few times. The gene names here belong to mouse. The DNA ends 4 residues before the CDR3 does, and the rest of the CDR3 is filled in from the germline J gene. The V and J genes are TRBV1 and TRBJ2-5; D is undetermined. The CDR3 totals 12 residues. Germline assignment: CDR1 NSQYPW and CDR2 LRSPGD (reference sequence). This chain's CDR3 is CTCSAGRDTQYF. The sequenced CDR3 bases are TGCACCTGCAGTGCAGGTCGGGAC.

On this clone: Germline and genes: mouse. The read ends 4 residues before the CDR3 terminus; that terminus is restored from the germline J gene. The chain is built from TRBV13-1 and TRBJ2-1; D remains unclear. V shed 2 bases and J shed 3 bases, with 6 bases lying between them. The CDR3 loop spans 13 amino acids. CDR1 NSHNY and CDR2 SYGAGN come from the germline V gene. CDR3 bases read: TGTGCCAGCAGTGAGACAATCTATGCT. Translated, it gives CASSETIYA. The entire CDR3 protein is CASSETIYAEQFF.

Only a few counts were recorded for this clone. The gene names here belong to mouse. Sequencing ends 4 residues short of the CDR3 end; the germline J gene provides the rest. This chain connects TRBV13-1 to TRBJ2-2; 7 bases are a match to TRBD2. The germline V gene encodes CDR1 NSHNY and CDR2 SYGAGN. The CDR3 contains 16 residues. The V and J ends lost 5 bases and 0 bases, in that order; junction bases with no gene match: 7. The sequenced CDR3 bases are TGTGCCAGCAGGCCTCCTGGGGGTGCAAACACCGGG. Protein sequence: CASRPPGGANTG. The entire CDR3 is CASRPPGGANTGQLYF.

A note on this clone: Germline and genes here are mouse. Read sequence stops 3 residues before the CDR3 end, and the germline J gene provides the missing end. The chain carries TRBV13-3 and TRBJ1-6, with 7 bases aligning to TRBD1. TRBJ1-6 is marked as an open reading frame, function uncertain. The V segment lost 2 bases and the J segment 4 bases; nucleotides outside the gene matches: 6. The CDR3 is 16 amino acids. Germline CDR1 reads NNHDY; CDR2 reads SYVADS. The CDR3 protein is CASSDPRDSYNSPLYF. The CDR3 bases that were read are TGTGCCAGCAGTGACCCGCGGGACAGTTATAATTCGCCC.

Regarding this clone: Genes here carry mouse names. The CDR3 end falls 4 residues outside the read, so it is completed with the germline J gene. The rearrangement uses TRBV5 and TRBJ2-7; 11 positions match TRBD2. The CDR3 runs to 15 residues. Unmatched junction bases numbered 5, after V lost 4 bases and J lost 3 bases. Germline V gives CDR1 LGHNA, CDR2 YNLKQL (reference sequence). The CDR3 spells CASSRGLGGFYEQYF. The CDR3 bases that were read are TGTGCCAGCAGCCGAGGACTGGGGGGATTCTAT.

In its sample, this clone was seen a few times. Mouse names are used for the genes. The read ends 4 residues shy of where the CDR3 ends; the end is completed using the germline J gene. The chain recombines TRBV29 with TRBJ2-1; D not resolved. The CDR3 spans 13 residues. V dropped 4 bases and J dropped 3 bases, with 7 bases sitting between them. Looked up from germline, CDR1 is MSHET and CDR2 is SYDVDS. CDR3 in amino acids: CASSYDSYAEQFF. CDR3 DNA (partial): TGTGCTAGCAGTTACGACTCCTATGCT.

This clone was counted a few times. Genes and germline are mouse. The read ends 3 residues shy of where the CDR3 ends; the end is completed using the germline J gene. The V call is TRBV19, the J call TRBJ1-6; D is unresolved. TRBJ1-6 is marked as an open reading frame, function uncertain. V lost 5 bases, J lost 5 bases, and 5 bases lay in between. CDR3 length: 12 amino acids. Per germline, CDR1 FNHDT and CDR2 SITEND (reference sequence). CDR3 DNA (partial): TGTGCCAGCAGGTCAGATAATTCGCCC. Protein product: CASRSDNSP. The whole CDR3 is CASRSDNSPLYF.

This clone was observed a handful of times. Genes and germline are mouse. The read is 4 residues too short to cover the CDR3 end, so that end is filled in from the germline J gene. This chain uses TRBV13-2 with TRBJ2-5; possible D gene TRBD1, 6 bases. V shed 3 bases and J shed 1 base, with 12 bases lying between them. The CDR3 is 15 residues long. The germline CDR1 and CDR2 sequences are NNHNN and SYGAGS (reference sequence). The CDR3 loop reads CASGATGRHQDTQYF. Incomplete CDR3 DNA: TGTGCCAGCGGTGCCACAGGGAGACACCAAGAC.

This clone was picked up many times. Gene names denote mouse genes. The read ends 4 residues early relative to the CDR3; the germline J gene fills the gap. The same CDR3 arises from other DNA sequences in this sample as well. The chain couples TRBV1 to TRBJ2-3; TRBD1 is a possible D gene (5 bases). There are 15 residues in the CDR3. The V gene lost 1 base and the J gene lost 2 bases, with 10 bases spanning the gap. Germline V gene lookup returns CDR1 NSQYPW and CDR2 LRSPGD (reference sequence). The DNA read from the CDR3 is TGCACCTGCAGTGCAGTCGGACAATCTGCAGAA. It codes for CTCSAVGQSAE. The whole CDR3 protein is CTCSAVGQSAETLYF.

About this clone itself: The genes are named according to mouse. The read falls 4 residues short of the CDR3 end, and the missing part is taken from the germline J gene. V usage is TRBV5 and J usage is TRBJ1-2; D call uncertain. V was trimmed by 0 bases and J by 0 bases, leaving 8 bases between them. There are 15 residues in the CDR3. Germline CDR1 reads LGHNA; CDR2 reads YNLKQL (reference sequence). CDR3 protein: CASSQDPTTNSDYTF. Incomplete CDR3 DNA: TGTGCCAGCAGCCAAGATCCGACAACAAACTCC.

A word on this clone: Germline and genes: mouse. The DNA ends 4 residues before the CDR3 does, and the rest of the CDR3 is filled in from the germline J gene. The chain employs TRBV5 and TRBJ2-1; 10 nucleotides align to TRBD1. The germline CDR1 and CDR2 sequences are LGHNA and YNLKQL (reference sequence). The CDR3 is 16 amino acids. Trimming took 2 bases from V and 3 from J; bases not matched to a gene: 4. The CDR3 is CASSQSGTGVYAEQFF. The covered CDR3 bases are TGTGCCAGCAGCCAATCCGGGACAGGGGTCTATGCT.

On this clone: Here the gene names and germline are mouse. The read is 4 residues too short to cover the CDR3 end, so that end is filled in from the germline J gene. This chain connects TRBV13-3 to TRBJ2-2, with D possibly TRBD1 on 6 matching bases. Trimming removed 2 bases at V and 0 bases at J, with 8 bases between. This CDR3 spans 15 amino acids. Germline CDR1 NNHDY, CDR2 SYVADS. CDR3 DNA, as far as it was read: TGTGCCAGCAGTGAGGGACAAGCAAACACCGGG. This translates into CASSEGQANTG. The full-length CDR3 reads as CASSEGQANTGQLYF.

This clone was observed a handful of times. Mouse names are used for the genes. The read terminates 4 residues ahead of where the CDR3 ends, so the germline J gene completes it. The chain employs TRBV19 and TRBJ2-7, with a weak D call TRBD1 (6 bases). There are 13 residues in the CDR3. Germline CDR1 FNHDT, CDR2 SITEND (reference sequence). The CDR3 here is CASSRRDKYEQYF. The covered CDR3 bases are TGTGCCAGCAGTCGCCGGGACAAATAT.

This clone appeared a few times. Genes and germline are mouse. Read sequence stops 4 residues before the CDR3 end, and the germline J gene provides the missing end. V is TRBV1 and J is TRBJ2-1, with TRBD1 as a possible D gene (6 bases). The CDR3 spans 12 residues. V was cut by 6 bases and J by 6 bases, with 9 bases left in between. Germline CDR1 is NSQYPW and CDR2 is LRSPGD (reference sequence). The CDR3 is CTCRRDIAEQFF. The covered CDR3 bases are TGCACCTGCAGGCGGGACATTGCT.